Listed here are 21 T cell receptor beta chains from one sample, sequenced in a study of memory CD4+ T cells and cytomegalovirus serostatus. The sort gate was single viable CD3+CD4+CD8-CD45RO+ cells for memory CD4+ T cells. The method was immunoSEQ multiplex PCR; TCRdb's version includes in-frame clones alone and lacks a portion of them. The table has around 60,000 clones, roughly 80% seen once. The sequencing sample was made of memory CD4+ T cells from blood. These receptors were taken from an adult in good health and CMV-seronegative.

This chain links TRBV7-8 with TRBJ1-4; D unresolved. Germline values: CDR1 SGHVS, CDR2 FQNEAQ. The ends were cut back, 1 base at V and 7 bases at J, with 10 bases in the middle. The CDR3 is 14 amino acids. The CDR3 DNA reads TGTGCCAGCAGCTTAGATGGCTCCAGTGAAAAACTGTTTTTT. Translating it yields CASSLDGSSEKLFF.

The chain combines TRBV2 with TRBJ1-1; no clear D. Germline V gene data show CDR1 as SNHLY and CDR2 as FYNNEI. This CDR3 region has 16 residues. The V end lost 2 bases, the J end lost 0 bases, and 13 bases lay between the germline ends. The CDR3 DNA reads as TGTGCCAGCAGTGAAAAAGGTCTGACGATGAACACTGAAGCTTTCTTT. As protein: CASSEKGLTMNTEAFF.

The sample holds one count of this clone. The rearrangement uses TRBV6-9 and TRBJ2-5, with D perhaps TRBD1 (7 bases). Trimming cost V 4 bases and J 4 bases, with 19 bases left between them. The CDR3 length is 16 residues. Per the germline V gene, CDR1 is MNHGY and CDR2 is SVAAGI. The DNA of the CDR3 is TGTGCCAGCAGTTGCATTAGGGGGCGGGGTGGAGAGACCCAGTACTTC. Amino acids: CASSCIRGRGGETQYF.

In this sample, this clone turned up a few times. This CDR3 reads CASSTRTPGGVRGEAFF. CDR3 bases: TGTGCCAGCAGCACGAGGACGCCCGGTGGGGTACGCGGTGAAGCTTTCTTT. The rearrangement links TRBV7-9 to TRBJ1-1; D ambiguous. This CDR3 has 17 amino acids. V was cut by 5 bases and J by 7 bases, with 26 bases left in between. Germline V gene data show CDR1 as SEHNR and CDR2 as FQNEAQ (reference sequence).

This clone has just a few counts. The CDR3 region has the DNA TGTGCCAGCAGTACCTTTGGTACCGAGCAGTACTTC. It encodes CASSTFGTEQYF. The chain recombines TRBV7-9 with TRBJ2-7; D gene unclear. The V end was cut by 6 bases, the J end by 6 bases, with 12 bases between. In germline, CDR1 is SEHNR, CDR2 FQNEAQ (reference sequence). The CDR3 totals 12 residues.

V usage is TRBV5-1 and J usage is TRBJ2-7, with 8 bases aligning to TRBD2. Germline lookup yields CDR1 SGHRS and CDR2 YFSETQ. The V segment lost 4 bases and the J segment 5 bases; nucleotides outside the gene matches: 11. The CDR3 is 15 residues long. The CDR3 DNA is TGCGCCAGCAGCCCCCTAGCGACTAGCGCCCACGAGCAGTACTTC. Translation: CASSPLATSAHEQYF.

The chain links TRBV28 to TRBJ2-2; possibly TRBD1 for D (5 bases). Germline V gene data show CDR1 as MDHEN and CDR2 as SYDVKM. V gave up 6 bases and J gave up 6 bases, with 8 bases separating them. The CDR3 spans 12 residues. The CDR3 loop is CASRQGAGELFF. CDR3 DNA sequence: TGTGCCAGCAGGCAGGGTGCCGGGGAGCTGTTTTTT.

J is TRBJ1-1 and V is TRBV28; the match to TRBD1 covers 7 bases. The CDR3 length is 15 residues. Per germline, CDR1 MDHEN and CDR2 SYDVKM. The J segment lost 3 bases and the V segment lost 5 bases, leaving 9 bases of the junction unmatched. As DNA, the CDR3 is TGTGCCAGCAGTCCCGGGGGGGACAGTGACACTGAAGCTTTCTTT. It yields the protein CASSPGGDSDTEAFF.

The chain couples TRBV5-1 to TRBJ1-3, with TRBD1 matching over 7 bases. The CDR3 extends over 18 amino acids. Trimming took 0 bases from V and 0 from J; bases not matched to a gene: 9. In germline, CDR1 is SGHRS, CDR2 YFSETQ. The DNA of the CDR3 is TGCGCCAGCAGCTTGGCCGCGGGAACAGGGGTCTCTGGAAACACCATATATTTT. Translating gives CASSLAAGTGVSGNTIYF.

This clone was counted a few times. The gene calls are TRBV5-6 and TRBJ2-3; TRBD2 aligns across 7 bases. CDR3 length: 16 amino acids. V lost 1 base, J lost 5 bases, and 10 bases stayed unmatched. Germline CDR1 SGHDT, CDR2 YYEEEE. The CDR3 spells CASSLRTSRFQDTQYF. CDR3 nucleotides: TGTGCCAGCAGCTTGCGGACTAGTCGGTTCCAAGATACGCAGTATTTT.

Only a few counts were recorded for this clone. CDR3 in DNA: TGTGCCTGGACTACAGGGGTAGGGGAGCTGTTTTTT. Protein sequence: CAWTTGVGELFF. J is TRBJ2-2 and V is TRBV30, with 7 bases matching TRBD1. Germline V gene sequence: CDR1 GTSNPN, CDR2 SVGIG (reference sequence). The CDR3 is made up of 12 amino acids. V dropped 4 bases and J dropped 8; count of bases not matched to a gene: 4.

CDR3 residues: CAISEVQAGHNEQFF. The CDR3 coding sequence is TGTGCCATCAGTGAGGTCCAGGCTGGACACAATGAGCAGTTCTTC. The chain carries TRBV10-3 and TRBJ2-1; no reliable D call. The ends were cut back, 2 bases at V and 5 bases at J, with 13 bases in the middle. CDR3 length: 15 residues. The germline gives CDR1 ENHRY, CDR2 SYGVKD.

The gene calls are TRBV5-1 and TRBJ2-7, with 8 bases aligning to TRBD2. Trimming at V came to 0 bases and at J to 7 bases, leaving 12 bases not matched to a gene. Per the germline V gene, CDR1 is SGHRS and CDR2 is YFSETQ. The CDR3 has 16 amino acids. The CDR3 DNA sequence: TGCGCCAGCAGCTTGGATGCAGCGGGGGTTGCCAGGGAGCAGTACTTC. Translating it yields CASSLDAAGVAREQYF.

The chain couples TRBV27 to TRBJ1-2; D is uncertain. V was pared by 0 bases and J by 8 bases, with 10 bases between. The germline CDR1 and CDR2 sequences are MNHEY and SMNVEV (reference sequence). The CDR3 spans 13 residues. CDR3 DNA: TGTGCCAGCAGTTTATCGGCGGCCTACGGCTACACCTTC. It translates to CASSLSAAYGYTF.

This clone was seen more than once but under ten times. The chain links TRBV7-9 to TRBJ1-4, with TRBD1 identical over 10 bases. Losses at the gene ends were 0 bases for V and 6 bases for J; bases not matched to a gene: 1. Germline V gene sequence: CDR1 SEHNR, CDR2 FQNEAQ (reference sequence). The CDR3 length is 15 residues. Written as DNA, the CDR3 is TGTGCCAGCAGCTTAGCGGGGACAGGGGATGAAAAACTGTTTTTT. Translated, it gives CASSLAGTGDEKLFF. The complete variable domain, with remaining parts taken from reference TRBV7-9 and TRBJ1-4, reads DTGVSQNPRHKITKRGQNVTFRCDPISEHNRLYWYRQTLGQGPEFLTYFQNEAQLEKSRLLSDRFSAERPKGSFSTLEIQRTEQGDSAMYLCASSLAGTGDEKLFFGSGTQLSVL.

The chain links TRBV19 to TRBJ1-5; TRBD1 might be the D (6 bases). The CDR3 has 15 amino acids. The germline V gene has CDR1 LNHDA and CDR2 SQIVND (reference sequence). Trimming left V 5 bases short and J 7 bases short, with 18 bases between. This CDR3 is CASSDRAGGGQPQHF. In DNA, the CDR3 is TGTGCCAGTAGTGATAGAGCGGGGGGCGGACAGCCCCAGCATTTT.

The chain employs TRBV5-1 and TRBJ1-1; 7 nucleotides align to TRBD1. Per germline, CDR1 SGHRS and CDR2 YFSETQ. V shed 0 bases and J 0 bases; nucleotides not matched to a gene: 17. This CDR3 comprises 20 residues. CDR3 loop: CASSLVPPLTGPRMNTEAFF. CDR3 DNA: TGCGCCAGCAGCTTGGTGCCTCCCCTGACAGGGCCGAGAATGAACACTGAAGCTTTCTTT.

This chain links TRBV18 with TRBJ2-2; D unresolved. Germline V lookup: CDR1 KGHSH, CDR2 LQKENI. The CDR3 has 15 residues. The V end was cut by 2 bases, the J end by 7 bases, with 14 bases between. The DNA of the CDR3 is TGTGCCAGCTCACCAGGTCAGCCTCCCCTCGGGGAGCTGTTTTTT. Its protein product is CASSPGQPPLGELFF.

This clone came up a few times. J is TRBJ1-1 and V is TRBV19, with a possible D match to TRBD1 (5 bases). With 7 bases removed from V and 7 bases from J, the gap between germline ends came to 28 bases. The germline V gene has CDR1 LNHDA and CDR2 SQIVND (reference sequence). The CDR3 totals 17 residues. The CDR3 nucleotides are TGTGCCAGTACCCGTCGGCCACCCGGGACTAACACCAATGAAGCTTTCTTT. It translates to CASTRRPPGTNTNEAFF.

V gene TRBV27 combines with J gene TRBJ2-1; weak D call: TRBD2 (5 bases). V was trimmed by 1 base and J by 3 bases, leaving 10 bases between them. In germline, CDR1 is MNHEY, CDR2 SMNVEV (reference sequence). The CDR3 loop spans 15 amino acids. CDR3 DNA sequence: TGTGCCAGCAGTTTATGGGCTAGCTTCTACAATGAGCAGTTCTTC. Translated, it gives CASSLWASFYNEQFF.

The chain couples TRBV5-1 to TRBJ2-1, with 9 nucleotides matching TRBD2. The CDR3 has 20 amino acids. The V segment lost 2 bases and the J segment 7 bases; nucleotides outside the gene matches: 22. Germline assignment: CDR1 SGHRS and CDR2 YFSETQ. The DNA of the CDR3 is TGCGCCAGCAGCTTTCGTAAGGGGACCCTTGCGGCGGGGGGGCGGAATGAGCAGTTCTTC. Protein: CASSFRKGTLAAGGRNEQFF.